A selection of T cell receptor beta chains follows, all from one sample in a study of T cell repertoires in cytomegalovirus infection. Antigen specificity for these receptors is unknown. TCRdb called the reads again in MiXCR, with one record for every CDR3 protein. The table includes tens of thousands of distinct CDR3 sequences, 20% to 30% detected once. The specimen comprised CD8+ T cells from cultured PBMCs, sampled from culture after CMV antigen stimulation. These TCRs come from a human donor in good health (CMV status not recorded). Some clones in this sample may be carry-over from other donors' samples. Both conserved end residues are part of each CDR3. Each record gives: clone size, V gene, CDR3 protein. Clone size, where shown, is once, few, many, or a class for clones that have expanded.

clone size: few; V gene: TRBV12-3/TRBV12-4; CDR3 protein: CASSDGWGDEQFF
clone size: many; V gene: TRBV11-2; CDR3 protein: CASSPVGAVTGELFF
clone size: -; V gene: TRBV27; CDR3 protein: CASSARGMNGELFF
clone size: -; V gene: TRBV7-6; CDR3 protein: CASSWRGRRRDTQYF
clone size: few; V gene: TRBV4-1; CDR3 protein: CASSQDLYNQPQHF
clone size: few; V gene: TRBV10-3; CDR3 protein: CAISDDGTEAFF
clone size: -; V gene: TRBV28; CDR3 protein: CASSSLSQGGKNIQYF
clone size: -; V gene: TRBV10-3; CDR3 protein: CAISESGALQETRYF
clone size: -; V gene: TRBV5-3; CDR3 protein: CASSLKVSNTGELFF
clone size: -; V gene: TRBV28; CDR3 protein: CASSLDQSYEQYF
clone size: -; V gene: TRBV5-4; CDR3 protein: CATRDTGTEAFF
clone size: many; V gene: TRBV6-1; CDR3 protein: CASSELVDTQYF
clone size: -; V gene: TRBV4-3; CDR3 protein: CASSQTGITDTQYF
clone size: many; V gene: TRBV7-2; CDR3 protein: CASSLEGVGTDTQYF
clone size: -; V gene: TRBV27; CDR3 protein: CASSSLGQGGNTIYF
clone size: few; V gene: TRBV4-3; CDR3 protein: CASSQEIDLNTEAFF